This is a list of T cell receptor beta chains from one sample in a study of immune cell composition in non-small cell lung cancer. Produced via immunoSEQ multiplex PCR; TCRdb's table is partial and in-frame only. The sample contains 15,000 to 20,000 clones, around four fifths of which appear only once. The sample was also linked to a second study, of CD4 T cells in lung cancer.

Material: non-adjacent lung tissue. The receptors were gathered from a human donor with non-small cell lung cancer. Each CDR3 is given with its conserved first and last residue. Each record gives: V gene, clone size, J gene, D gene, CDR3 DNA, CDR3 protein. A D gene is named only where the DNA matches it firmly. Not every row has a clone size; where given, it reads once, few, many or a size class.

v_gene: TRBV5-4; abundance: -; j_gene: TRBJ1-1; d_gene: TRBD1; CDR3nt: TGTGCCAGCAAATTATTCGGGACAGGTCGGCCCTCTGAAGCTTTCTTT; CDR3aa: CASKLFGTGRPSEAFF
v_gene: TRBV28; abundance: -; j_gene: TRBJ1-2; d_gene: -; CDR3nt: TGTGCCAGCAGTTTTAGGGAGCTCTATGGCTACACCTTC; CDR3aa: CASSFRELYGYTF
v_gene: TRBV19; abundance: -; j_gene: TRBJ2-7; d_gene: -; CDR3nt: TGTGCCAGTAGTATAGAGATCTACGGCTACGAGCAGTACTTC; CDR3aa: CASSIEIYGYEQYF
v_gene: TRBV7-9; abundance: -; j_gene: TRBJ2-1; d_gene: -; CDR3nt: TGTGCCAGCAGCTGGTACAATGAGCAGTTCTTC; CDR3aa: CASSWYNEQFF
v_gene: TRBV5-6; abundance: -; j_gene: TRBJ1-1; d_gene: TRBD1; CDR3nt: TGTGCCAGCAGCTCTCGGACAGGGGGAGGTACCACTGAAGCTTTCTTT; CDR3aa: CASSSRTGGGTTEAFF
v_gene: TRBV28; abundance: -; j_gene: TRBJ1-2; d_gene: -; CDR3nt: TGTGCCAGCAGTTCCCCCCCGGTGGGGGGGAATGGCTACACCTTC; CDR3aa: CASSSPPVGGNGYTF
v_gene: TRBV7-8; abundance: -; j_gene: TRBJ1-5; d_gene: -; CDR3nt: TGTGCCAGCAGCGTCCGGGCCCGGGATCAGCCCCAGCATTTT; CDR3aa: CASSVRARDQPQHF
v_gene: TRBV7-2; abundance: once; j_gene: TRBJ1-3; d_gene: TRBD1; CDR3nt: TGTGCCAGCAGCCCACGACAGGGGGTTTCCTCTGGAAACACCATATATTTT; CDR3aa: CASSPRQGVSSGNTIYF
v_gene: TRBV5-5; abundance: -; j_gene: TRBJ2-7; d_gene: -; CDR3nt: TGTGCCAGCAGCCAAGACTGGAGGGGGGCCTACGAGCAGTACTTC; CDR3aa: CASSQDWRGAYEQYF
v_gene: TRBV11-3; abundance: -; j_gene: TRBJ2-5; d_gene: TRBD1; CDR3nt: TGTGCCAGCAGCTTAGCGTCGACAGGGCGCCAAGAGACCCAGTACTTC; CDR3aa: CASSLASTGRQETQYF
v_gene: TRBV28; abundance: -; j_gene: TRBJ1-2; d_gene: -; CDR3nt: TGTGCCAGCAGTTTATTTGGGGCCGGAGGGATAATATATGGCTACACCTTC; CDR3aa: CASSLFGAGGIIYGYTF
v_gene: TRBV11-2; abundance: -; j_gene: TRBJ1-4; d_gene: TRBD1; CDR3nt: TGTGCCAGCAGCTCGCTTCGGGACAGACCAACTAATGAAAAACTGTTTTTT; CDR3aa: CASSSLRDRPTNEKLFF
v_gene: TRBV18; abundance: -; j_gene: TRBJ1-2; d_gene: TRBD1; CDR3nt: TGTGCCAGCGCTCAAGACAGGGAGGAATCTGGCTACACCTTC; CDR3aa: CASAQDREESGYTF
v_gene: TRBV9; abundance: few; j_gene: TRBJ2-1; d_gene: -; CDR3nt: TGTGCCAGCAGCGTAGGGGGGTCTACCTACAATGAGCAGTTCTTC; CDR3aa: CASSVGGSTYNEQFF
v_gene: TRBV9; abundance: once; j_gene: TRBJ2-1; d_gene: TRBD2; CDR3nt: TGTGCCAGCAGCGTACTCGGACTAGCGGGGGGGAATGAGCAGTTCTTC; CDR3aa: CASSVLGLAGGNEQFF
v_gene: TRBV6-5; abundance: -; j_gene: TRBJ1-2; d_gene: TRBD1; CDR3nt: TGTGCCAGCACTCGTGGGACAGGCCTTAACTATGGCTACACCTTC; CDR3aa: CASTRGTGLNYGYTF
v_gene: TRBV4-3; abundance: -; j_gene: TRBJ1-2; d_gene: -; CDR3nt: TGCGCCAGCAGCCAAGATGCAGGGCAGTATGGCTACACCTTC; CDR3aa: CASSQDAGQYGYTF
v_gene: TRBV7-9; abundance: -; j_gene: TRBJ1-2; d_gene: -; CDR3nt: TGTGCCAGCTCCGTACAGGACTATGGCTACACCTTC; CDR3aa: CASSVQDYGYTF
v_gene: TRBV9; abundance: -; j_gene: TRBJ1-1; d_gene: -; CDR3nt: TGTGCCAGCAGCGTAGGGTTCGCGTTGAACACTGAAGCTTTCTTT; CDR3aa: CASSVGFALNTEAFF
v_gene: TRBV10-3; abundance: -; j_gene: TRBJ1-2; d_gene: -; CDR3nt: TGTGCCATCACCGGGGACCTAAACTATGGCTACACCTTC; CDR3aa: CAITGDLNYGYTF
v_gene: TRBV2; abundance: -; j_gene: TRBJ2-1; d_gene: -; CDR3nt: TGTGCCAGCAGTGTGTCCCCTCGTAATGGGGATGAGCAGTTCTTC; CDR3aa: CASSVSPRNGDEQFF
v_gene: TRBV5-1; abundance: -; j_gene: TRBJ2-5; d_gene: TRBD1; CDR3nt: TGCGCCAGCAGACAGGGGGCAAAAGAGACCCAGTACTTC; CDR3aa: CASRQGAKETQYF
v_gene: TRBV6-1; abundance: -; j_gene: TRBJ1-1; d_gene: TRBD1; CDR3nt: TGTGCCACCTACAGGGGACCTGAAGCTTTCTTT; CDR3aa: CATYRGPEAFF
v_gene: TRBV11-2; abundance: -; j_gene: TRBJ1-2; d_gene: -; CDR3nt: TGTGCCAGCAGCTTCAGGGTTGGCTACACCTTC; CDR3aa: CASSFRVGYTF
v_gene: TRBV11-1; abundance: -; j_gene: TRBJ2-7; d_gene: -; CDR3nt: TGTGCCAGCAGCTTAGCCAGACAGAACCGTCACTACGAGCAGTACTTC; CDR3aa: CASSLARQNRHYEQYF
v_gene: TRBV9; abundance: -; j_gene: TRBJ1-1; d_gene: -; CDR3nt: TGTGCCAGCAGCGTAGGTGGCCGCAACACTGAAGCTTTCTTT; CDR3aa: CASSVGGRNTEAFF
v_gene: TRBV9; abundance: -; j_gene: TRBJ1-6; d_gene: -; CDR3nt: TGTGCCAGCAGCGTAACAGATATCTCCGGGGGGAATAATTCACCCCTCCACTTT; CDR3aa: CASSVTDISGGNNSPLHF
v_gene: TRBV4-2; abundance: -; j_gene: TRBJ1-6; d_gene: -; CDR3nt: TGTGCCAGCAGCCAAGATAGGCGGCAGGGTTTTTCACCCCTCCACTTT; CDR3aa: CASSQDRRQGFSPLHF
v_gene: TRBV18; abundance: -; j_gene: TRBJ1-2; d_gene: TRBD1; CDR3nt: TGTGCCAGCTCATCTTTCACAGGGGGCAACTATGGCTACACCTTC; CDR3aa: CASSSFTGGNYGYTF
v_gene: TRBV6-6; abundance: -; j_gene: TRBJ1-2; d_gene: -; CDR3nt: TGTGCCAGCAGCCCGGGGGCAGGAGGTGATGGCTACACCTTC; CDR3aa: CASSPGAGGDGYTF
v_gene: TRBV7-9; abundance: -; j_gene: TRBJ2-2; d_gene: -; CDR3nt: TGTGCCAGCAGCTTAGCGGTACTTACCGGGGAGCTGTTTTTT; CDR3aa: CASSLAVLTGELFF
v_gene: TRBV6-5; abundance: once; j_gene: TRBJ2-7; d_gene: -; CDR3nt: TGTGCCAGCGGAGACTACGTTCGGGAGCAGTACTTC; CDR3aa: CASGDYVREQYF
v_gene: TRBV27; abundance: large; j_gene: TRBJ2-5; d_gene: -; CDR3nt: TGTGCCAGCAGTTTTACGGGGATGGATCAAGAGACCCAGTACTTC; CDR3aa: CASSFTGMDQETQYF
v_gene: TRBV5-1; abundance: -; j_gene: TRBJ2-5; d_gene: -; CDR3nt: TGCGCCAGCAGCTTAGGAGGGGAACCGGAGACCCAGTACTTC; CDR3aa: CASSLGGEPETQYF
v_gene: TRBV29-1; abundance: -; j_gene: TRBJ2-7; d_gene: -; CDR3nt: TGCAGCGTTATGAGGAGCTCCTACGAGCAGTACTTC; CDR3aa: CSVMRSSYEQYF
v_gene: TRBV7-2; abundance: -; j_gene: TRBJ1-5; d_gene: -; CDR3nt: TGTGCCAGCAGCTTAGGACAGTTAAATAGCAATCAGCCCCAGCATTTT; CDR3aa: CASSLGQLNSNQPQHF
v_gene: TRBV7-3; abundance: -; j_gene: TRBJ2-5; d_gene: TRBD1; CDR3nt: TGTGCCAGCAGCTCACAGGGGGCTGGAGAGACCCAGTACTTC; CDR3aa: CASSSQGAGETQYF
v_gene: TRBV28; abundance: -; j_gene: TRBJ1-3; d_gene: -; CDR3nt: TGTGCCAGCAGTCCTCCCCCGAGGCCTACCTCTGGAAACACCATATATTTT; CDR3aa: CASSPPPRPTSGNTIYF
v_gene: TRBV11-2; abundance: -; j_gene: TRBJ2-7; d_gene: TRBD2; CDR3nt: TGTGCCAGCAGCTTAGCGACTAGCGGGAGGACCCTCTCCTACGAGCAGTACTTC; CDR3aa: CASSLATSGRTLSYEQYF
v_gene: TRBV30; abundance: -; j_gene: TRBJ1-4; d_gene: -; CDR3nt: TGTGCCTGGAGTGTTCAGCAATATGAAAAACTGTTTTTT; CDR3aa: CAWSVQQYEKLFF
v_gene: TRBV4-1; abundance: -; j_gene: TRBJ1-1; d_gene: TRBD1; CDR3nt: TGCGCCAGCAGCCAAGTGGGACAGGGGAACACTGAAGCTTTCTTT; CDR3aa: CASSQVGQGNTEAFF
v_gene: TRBV2; abundance: -; j_gene: TRBJ1-6; d_gene: TRBD1; CDR3nt: TGTGCCAGCAGTGAAGCCGGGACAGAGAATTCACCCCTCCACTTT; CDR3aa: CASSEAGTENSPLHF
v_gene: TRBV6-6; abundance: -; j_gene: TRBJ2-2; d_gene: TRBD1; CDR3nt: TGTGCCAGCCGTTTGGAGACAGGGGGCAGAGAGGAGCTGTTTTTT; CDR3aa: CASRLETGGREELFF
v_gene: TRBV7-9; abundance: -; j_gene: TRBJ1-2; d_gene: TRBD1; CDR3nt: TGTGCCAGCAGCGAGGACAGGGGAAGTGGCTACACCTTC; CDR3aa: CASSEDRGSGYTF
v_gene: TRBV5-1; abundance: -; j_gene: TRBJ2-7; d_gene: TRBD2; CDR3nt: TGCGCCAGCAGCTTGGATTCCGGCGGGGGAGGCGAGCAGTACTTC; CDR3aa: CASSLDSGGGGEQYF
v_gene: TRBV19; abundance: -; j_gene: TRBJ2-2; d_gene: TRBD1; CDR3nt: TGTGCCAGTATGCTCAGGGGGCCCGGGGAGCTGTTTTTT; CDR3aa: CASMLRGPGELFF
v_gene: TRBV6-5; abundance: -; j_gene: TRBJ1-5; d_gene: -; CDR3nt: TGTGCCAGCAGTTACGACAACAGACCTAATCAGCCCCAGCATTTT; CDR3aa: CASSYDNRPNQPQHF
v_gene: TRBV5-1; abundance: few; j_gene: TRBJ1-1; d_gene: -; CDR3nt: TGCGCCAGCACCGAGACGTTGAACACTGAAGCTTTCTTT; CDR3aa: CASTETLNTEAFF
v_gene: TRBV16; abundance: -; j_gene: TRBJ1-5; d_gene: TRBD1; CDR3nt: TGTGCCAGCAGCCAGAACGACAGGGGCAATCAGCCCCAGCATTTT; CDR3aa: CASSQNDRGNQPQHF
v_gene: TRBV18; abundance: -; j_gene: TRBJ2-1; d_gene: -; CDR3nt: TGTGCCAGCTCACGAGTGGAACCTGAGCAGTTCTTC; CDR3aa: CASSRVEPEQFF
v_gene: TRBV28; abundance: -; j_gene: TRBJ2-7; d_gene: -; CDR3nt: TGTGCCAGCAGCCGCCTGCAGGAAGACAGCTCCTACGAGCAGTACTTC; CDR3aa: CASSRLQEDSSYEQYF
v_gene: TRBV5-6; abundance: -; j_gene: TRBJ2-5; d_gene: -; CDR3nt: TGTGCCAGCAGCTTGGCCGCGAAGACCCAGTACTTC; CDR3aa: CASSLAAKTQYF
v_gene: TRBV10-3; abundance: -; j_gene: TRBJ1-1; d_gene: TRBD1; CDR3nt: TGTGCCATCAGTGAGGCGACAGGGTACGCTGAAGCTTTCTTT; CDR3aa: CAISEATGYAEAFF
v_gene: TRBV30; abundance: -; j_gene: TRBJ2-2; d_gene: -; CDR3nt: TGTGCCTGGGCTGACGGGACATACATCGCCGGGGAGCTGTTTTTT; CDR3aa: CAWADGTYIAGELFF
v_gene: TRBV6-1; abundance: -; j_gene: TRBJ2-1; d_gene: TRBD1; CDR3nt: TGTGCCAGCAGGACAGGGTCGTACAATGAGCAGTTCTTC; CDR3aa: CASRTGSYNEQFF
v_gene: TRBV28; abundance: -; j_gene: TRBJ1-2; d_gene: -; CDR3nt: TGTGCCAGCAGTTTCCAAACCCCAGGGAGCGGCTACACCTTC; CDR3aa: CASSFQTPGSGYTF